This TCR beta chain was sequenced for a study of T cell responses to AZD1222 COVID-19 vaccine. Points from the study as a whole: Among vaccine-associated CD4 TCRs, coverage spanned spike, with dominance at 160-218 and 743-854. Only a handful of individuals given AZD1222 were seropositive at baseline.

A note on this clone: Antigen unknown.

V was cut by 0 bases and J by 8 bases, with 8 bases left in between. Germline assignment: CDR1 SGHRS and CDR2 YFSETQ. This CDR3 is 13 amino acids long. Second-dose timings of about 4 or about 12 weeks were pooled. Measured with immunoSEQ multiplex PCR; TCRdb has only the in-frame clones, and not every one. The table includes roughly 180,000 clones, approximately 89% detected once. The sequences come from peripheral blood, collected 28 days after the second AZD1222 dose. The clonotype was recovered from an adult who received the AZD1222 COVID-19 vaccine. This chain joins TRBV5-1 and TRBJ1-4; the D is unclear. CDR3 residues: CASSLEGREKLFF. The CDR3 DNA sequence: TGCGCCAGCAGCTTGGAGGGCAGAGAAAAACTGTTTTTT.